One sample yielded the 15 T cell receptor beta chains listed below, sequenced in a study of blood T cells in healthy people across ages. Using a J-beta primer mix together with a sample-barcoded 5' primer, a second PCR was run for about 6 to 12 cycles. TCRdb re-called the 5' RACE reads through MiXCR, storing one row per CDR3 protein. The repertoire holds 1,100,000 or so distinct CDR3 sequences, with 40% to 55% as singletons. Material for sequencing was blood. The receptors were sampled from a woman aged 55-69 years in good health.

The rearrangement uses TRBV3-1 and TRBJ1-5; 7 positions match TRBD1. The germline V gene has CDR1 LGHDT and CDR2 YNNKEL (reference sequence). Trimming at V came to 4 bases and at J to 1 base, leaving 4 bases not matched to a gene. The CDR3 extends over 15 amino acids. The CDR3 DNA reads TGTGCCAGCAGCCCGACAGGGAGGAGCAATCAGCCCCAGCATTTT. This sequence encodes CASSPTGRSNQPQHF.

The rearrangement links TRBV7-9 to TRBJ1-1; 9 positions match TRBD1. There are 15 residues in the CDR3. J was trimmed by 7 bases and V by 4 bases; bases with no gene match: 10. CDR1 is SEHNR and CDR2 is FQNEAQ in the germline V gene (reference sequence). The CDR3 DNA reads TGTGCCAGCAGCTCTCAAACAGGGGGCGCGTTTGAAGCTTTCTTT. This codes for CASSSQTGGAFEAFF.

The chain combines TRBV12-3 or TRBV12-4 with TRBJ2-1, with 11 bases matching TRBD2. The CDR3 runs to 16 residues. V was pared by 7 bases and J by 5 bases, with 10 bases of the junction left unmatched. The chain's CDR3 is CASTVSGRARNNEQFF. For the CDR3, the DNA is TGTGCCAGCACCGTTAGCGGGAGGGCGCGGAACAATGAGCAGTTCTTC.

The chain uses TRBV13 and TRBJ2-5, with 8 bases that match TRBD1. The CDR3 spans 14 residues. V was pared by 8 bases and J by 1 base, with 6 bases of the junction left unmatched. The germline V gene has CDR1 PRHDT and CDR2 FYEKMQ (reference sequence). The CDR3 is CASGDRGAQETQYF. The DNA of the CDR3 is TGTGCCAGCGGAGACAGGGGAGCCCAAGAGACCCAGTACTTC. Looking up the rest from reference TRBV13 and TRBJ2-5 gives the full variable domain: AAGVIQSPRHLIKEKRETATLKCYPIPRHDTVYWYQQGPGQDPQFLISFYEKMQSDKGSIPDRFSAQQFSDYHSELNMSSLELGDSALYFCASGDRGAQETQYFGPGTRLLVL.

The V call is TRBV7-3, the J call TRBJ2-1; unclear D gene. Germline lookup yields CDR1 SGHTA and CDR2 FQGTGA. Trimming stripped 5 bases from V and 9 bases from J, with 14 bases between. The CDR3 length is 13 residues. The DNA for the CDR3 is TGTGCCAGCAGCGCTCAAGTGGGGATTGAGCAGTTCTTC. It yields the protein CASSAQVGIEQFF.

The chain is built from TRBV14 and TRBJ2-7; D uncertain. V was cut by 0 bases and J by 2 bases, with 14 bases left in between. This CDR3 is 16 amino acids long. Germline CDR1 and CDR2: SGHDN and FVKESK. The CDR3 nucleotides read TGTGCCAGCAGCCAAGAGGTTTCGACCGCCCCCTACGAGCAGTACTTC. Amino acids: CASSQEVSTAPYEQYF. Full variable domain (remainder filled in from reference TRBV14 and TRBJ2-7): EAGVTQFPSHSVIEKGQTVTLRCDPISGHDNLYWYRRVMGKEIKFLLHFVKESKQDESGMPNNRFLAERTGGTYSTLKVQPAELEDSGVYFCASSQEVSTAPYEQYFGPGTRLTVT.

This clonotype was picked up a small number of times. The gene calls are TRBV6-2 or TRBV6-3 and TRBJ2-5; 7 bases map to TRBD1. The DNA matches TRBJ2-7 better at its end, which makes the J call doubtful. Germline CDR1 is MNHEY and CDR2 is SVGEGT. The CDR3 contains 13 residues. The CDR3 nucleotides read TGTGCCAGCGCTACAGGGGACAGATACGAGCAGTACTTC. Residues: CASATGDRYEQYF.

CDR3 sequence: CAISPVAGMGTDTQYF. In DNA, the CDR3 is TGTGCCATCAGTCCGGTAGCGGGAATGGGCACAGATACGCAGTATTTT. The chain links TRBV10-3 to TRBJ2-3; TRBD2 aligns across 8 bases. The CDR3 totals 16 residues. J gave up 1 base and V 5 bases, and 8 bases lay outside the gene matches. Germline CDR1 ENHRY, CDR2 SYGVKD.

The chain carries TRBV20-1 and TRBJ2-1, with no clear D. V gave up 4 bases and J gave up 0 bases, with 25 bases separating them. Germline assignment: CDR1 DFQATT and CDR2 SNEGSKA (reference sequence). This CDR3 is 19 amino acids long. CDR3 DNA: TGCAGTGCTACTCCCGGTAGTGGACCAAGGGCTGTCTCCTACAATGAGCAGTTCTTC. Encoded protein: CSATPGSGPRAVSYNEQFF.

V gene TRBV10-1 combines with J gene TRBJ2-7, with 8 positions matching TRBD2. The length of the CDR3 is 14 residues. The V gene's germline CDR1 is WNHNN and CDR2 SYGVQD (reference sequence). After removal of 3 bases from V and 2 bases from J, the junction contained 3 bases not matched to a gene. CDR3 sequence: CASSDTTSAYEQYF. CDR3 sequence (DNA): TGCGCCAGCAGTGACACGACTAGCGCCTACGAGCAGTACTTC.

This clonotype was found once. The rearrangement links TRBV6-6 to TRBJ2-7; 8 bases align to TRBD1. This CDR3 is built from 15 residues. The germline V gene has CDR1 MNHNY and CDR2 SVGAGI (reference sequence). V shed 7 bases and J 0 bases; nucleotides not matched to a gene: 8. The CDR3 region is CASNSRQGLSYEQYF. The CDR3 DNA reads TGTGCCAGCAACTCTCGACAGGGGCTCTCCTACGAGCAGTACTTC.

This clonotype was seen a handful of times. This chain uses TRBV7-8 with TRBJ1-2; 8 nucleotides align to TRBD1. The germline V gene encodes CDR1 SGHVS and CDR2 FQNEAQ. This CDR3 comprises 13 residues. Unmatched junction bases numbered 7, after V lost 5 bases and J lost 8 bases. The CDR3 DNA is TGTGCCAGCAGCCAGCGGACAGGGAAGGGCTACACCTTC. Its protein product is CASSQRTGKGYTF. The entire variable domain, with the rest obtained from reference TRBV7-8 and TRBJ1-2, is as follows: GAGVSQSPRYKVAKRGQDVALRCDPISGHVSLFWYQQALGQGPEFLTYFQNEAQLDKSGLPSDRFFAERPEGSVSTLKIQRTQQEDSAVYLCASSQRTGKGYTFGSGTRLTVV.

In this sample, this clonotype turned up a few times. The rearrangement uses TRBV6-1 and TRBJ1-2; D gene ambiguous. CDR3 length: 14 amino acids. CDR1 and CDR2 from the germline V gene are MNHNS and SASEGT. V dropped 9 bases and J dropped 0 bases, with 14 bases sitting between them. The CDR3 protein is CASGTGISNYGYTF. In DNA, the CDR3 is TGTGCCAGTGGTACCGGGATCTCTAACTATGGCTACACCTTC.

This clonotype has more than one count but fewer than ten. The rearrangement links TRBV2 to TRBJ2-3; D gene unclear. Trimming stripped 3 bases from V and 1 base from J, with 14 bases between. Germline values: CDR1 SNHLY, CDR2 FYNNEI. The CDR3 is 16 residues long. The CDR3 DNA follows: TGTGCCAGCAGTGACTCGATCCCTCCCGGCACAGATACGCAGTATTTT. It translates to CASSDSIPPGTDTQYF. The whole variable domain, remainder taken from reference TRBV2 and TRBJ2-3, is EPEVTQTPSHQVTQMGQEVILRCVPISNHLYFYWYRQILGQKVEFLVSFYNNEISEKSEIFDDQFSVERPDGSNFTLKIRSTKLEDSAMYFCASSDSIPPGTDTQYFGPGTRLTVL.

The chain recombines TRBV28 with TRBJ1-5; 7 positions match TRBD1. This CDR3 region has 14 residues. The germline CDR1 and CDR2 sequences are MDHEN and SYDVKM. J was trimmed by 6 bases and V by 2 bases; bases with no gene match: 4. In nucleotides, the CDR3 is TGTGCCAGCAGTTTAGCGACAGGGACTCAGCCCCAGCATTTT. This codes for CASSLATGTQPQHF. Complete variable domain (other parts from reference TRBV28 and TRBJ1-5): DVKVTQSSRYLVKRTGEKVFLECVQDMDHENMFWYRQDPGLGLRLIYFSYDVKMKEKGDIPEGYSVSREKKERFSLILESASTNQTSMYLCASSLATGTQPQHFGDGTRLSIL.